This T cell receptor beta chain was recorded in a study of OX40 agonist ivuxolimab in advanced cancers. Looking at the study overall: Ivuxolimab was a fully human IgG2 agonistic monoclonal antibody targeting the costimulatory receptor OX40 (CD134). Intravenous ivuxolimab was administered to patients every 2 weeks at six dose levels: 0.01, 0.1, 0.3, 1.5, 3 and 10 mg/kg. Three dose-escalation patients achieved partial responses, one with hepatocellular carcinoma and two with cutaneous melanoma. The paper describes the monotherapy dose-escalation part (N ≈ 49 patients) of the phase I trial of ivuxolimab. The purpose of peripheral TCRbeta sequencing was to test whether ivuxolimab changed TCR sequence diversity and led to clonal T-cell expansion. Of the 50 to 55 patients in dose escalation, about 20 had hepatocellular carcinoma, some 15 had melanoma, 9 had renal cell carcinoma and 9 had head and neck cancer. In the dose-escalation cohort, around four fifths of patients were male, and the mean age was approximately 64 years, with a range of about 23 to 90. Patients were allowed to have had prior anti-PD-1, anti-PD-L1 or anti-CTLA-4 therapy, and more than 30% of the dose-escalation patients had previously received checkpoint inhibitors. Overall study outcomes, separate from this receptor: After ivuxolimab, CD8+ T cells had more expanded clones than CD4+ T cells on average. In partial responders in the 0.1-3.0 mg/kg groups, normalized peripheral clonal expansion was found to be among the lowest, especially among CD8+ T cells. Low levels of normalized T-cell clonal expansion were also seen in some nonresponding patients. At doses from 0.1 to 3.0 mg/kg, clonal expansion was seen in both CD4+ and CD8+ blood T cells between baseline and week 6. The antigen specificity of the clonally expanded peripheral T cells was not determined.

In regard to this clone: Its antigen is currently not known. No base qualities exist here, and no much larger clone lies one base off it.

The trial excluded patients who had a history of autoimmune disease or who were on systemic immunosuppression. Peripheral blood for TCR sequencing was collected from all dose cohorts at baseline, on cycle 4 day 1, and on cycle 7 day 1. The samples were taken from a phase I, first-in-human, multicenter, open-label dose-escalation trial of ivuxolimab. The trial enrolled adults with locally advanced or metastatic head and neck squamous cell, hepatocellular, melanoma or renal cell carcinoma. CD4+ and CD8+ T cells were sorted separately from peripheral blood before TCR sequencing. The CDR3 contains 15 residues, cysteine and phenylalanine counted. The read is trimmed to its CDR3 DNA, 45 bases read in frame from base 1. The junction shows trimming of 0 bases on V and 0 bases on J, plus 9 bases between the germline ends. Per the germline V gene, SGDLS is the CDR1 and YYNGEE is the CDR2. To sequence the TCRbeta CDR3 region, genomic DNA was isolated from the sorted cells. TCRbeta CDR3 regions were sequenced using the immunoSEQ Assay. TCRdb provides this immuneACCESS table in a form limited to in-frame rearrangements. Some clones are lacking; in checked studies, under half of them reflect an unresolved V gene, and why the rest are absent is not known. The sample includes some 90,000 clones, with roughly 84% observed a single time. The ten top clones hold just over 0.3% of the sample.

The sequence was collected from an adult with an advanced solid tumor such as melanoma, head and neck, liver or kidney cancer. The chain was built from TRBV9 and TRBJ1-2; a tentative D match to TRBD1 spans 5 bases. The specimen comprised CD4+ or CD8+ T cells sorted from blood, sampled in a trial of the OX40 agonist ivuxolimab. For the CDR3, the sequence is CASSVAWGANYGYTF. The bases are TGTGCCAGCAGCGTAGCTTGGGGGGCTAACTATGGCTACACCTTC. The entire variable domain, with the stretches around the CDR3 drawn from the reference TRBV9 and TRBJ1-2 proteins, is DSGVTQTPKHLITATGQRVTLRCSPRSGDLSVYWYQQSLDQGLQFLIQYYNGEERAKGNILERFSAQQFPDLHSELNLSSLELGDSALYFCASSVAWGANYGYTFGSGTRLTVV.